The 12 T cell receptor beta chains in this list originate from one sample, sequenced in a study of Graves' ophthalmopathy and Graves' hyperthyroidism. RNA transcripts were the template, and TCR beta CDR3 regions were amplified from them. Following a first-round RT-PCR that used HTBI primers, a second-round multiplex PCR was carried out. TCRdb used MiXCR to reprocess the multiplex PCR reads, holding one entry per CDR3 protein. This table holds approximately 700,000 distinct CDR3 sequences, approximately 39% found once. The specimen was peripheral blood. These TCRs come from an adult man with Graves' ophthalmopathy.

Comments on this clonotype: This clone may be a read error of a much larger clone one base away. This sequence joins TRBV7-9 and TRBJ1-6; TRBD1 matches at 8 bases. Trimming took 3 bases from V and 8 from J; bases not matched to a gene: 3. Germline V lookup: CDR1 SEHNR, CDR2 FQNEAQ (reference sequence). The CDR3 is made up of 14 amino acids. The CDR3 DNA is TGTGCCAGCAGCTTCCCAGGGGGCTATTCACCCCTCCACTTT. This encodes CASSFPGGYSPLHF.

This chain joins TRBV5-5 and TRBJ2-5, with D possibly being TRBD1 or TRBD2 (7 bases each). Germline values: CDR1 SGHKS, CDR2 YYEKEE (reference sequence). CDR3 length: 12 residues. V lost 2 bases to trimming and J lost 9 bases, with 11 bases between them. This chain's CDR3 is CASSFRGGSQYF. The CDR3 coding sequence is TGTGCCAGCAGCTTCAGGGGGGGGTCCCAGTACTTC.

V is TRBV10-3 and J is TRBJ2-5, with a tentative D call TRBD1 (6 bases). This CDR3 has 14 amino acids. In germline, CDR1 is ENHRY, CDR2 SYGVKD. V lost 3 bases to trimming and J lost 5 bases, with 13 bases between them. Here the CDR3 reads CAISDKGVAETQYF. DNA for the CDR3: TGTGCCATCAGTGATAAGGGGGTAGCGGAGACCCAGTACTTC.

The J gene is TRBJ1-2, the V gene TRBV25-1; unclear D gene. There are 15 residues in the CDR3. CDR1 and CDR2 from the germline V gene are MGHDK and SYGVNS. V dropped 8 bases and J dropped 4 bases, with 20 bases sitting between them. CDR3 loop: CASSPGIMSGYGYTF. CDR3 nucleotides: TGTGCCAGCTCACCGGGTATTATGTCGGGCTATGGCTACACCTTC.

The CDR3 sequence is CSVEEQGRVLTF. CDR3 in DNA: TGCAGCGTTGAAGAACAGGGCCGCGTCCTGACTTTC. The chain combines TRBV29-1 with TRBJ2-6; weak D call: TRBD1 (6 bases). V was clipped by 0 bases and J by 12 bases, with 9 bases between them. Per germline, CDR1 SQVTM and CDR2 ANQGSEA. The CDR3 totals 12 residues.

This clonotype was seen many times. CDR3 residues: CASSLQNRADGYTF. Written as DNA, the CDR3 is TGTGCCAGCAGCCTACAAAACCGAGCAGATGGCTACACCTTC. This sequence joins TRBV7-9 and TRBJ1-2; no clear D. Trimming removed 5 bases at V and 6 bases at J, with 16 bases between. The CDR3 spans 14 residues. Germline V gives CDR1 SEHNR, CDR2 FQNEAQ (reference sequence).

The chain joins TRBV7-4 to TRBJ1-4, with D hard to call. The V gene's germline CDR1 is SGHVT and CDR2 SQSDAQ. This CDR3 region has 15 residues. The V end was cut by 5 bases, the J end by 4 bases, with 14 bases between. This CDR3 reads CASSQDLLNNEKLFF. Written as DNA, the CDR3 is TGTGCCAGCAGCCAAGACCTCTTAAATAATGAAAAACTGTTTTTT.

This chain uses TRBV11-3 with TRBJ2-5, with a weak D call TRBD1 (5 bases). The CDR3 extends over 12 amino acids. V shed 6 bases and J shed 5 bases, with 10 bases lying between them. Looked up from germline, CDR1 is SGHNT and CDR2 is YENEEA. CDR3 coding DNA: TGTGCCAGCAGTTCAGGACACGAGACCCAGTACTTC. Residues: CASSSGHETQYF.

The chain employs TRBV6-5 and TRBJ2-7; perhaps TRBD1 as D (6 bases). The CDR3 runs to 15 residues. Trimming left V 6 bases short and J 3 bases short, with 18 bases between. Germline V gives CDR1 MNHEY, CDR2 SVGAGI. The DNA of the CDR3 is TGTGCCAGCAGACCCCACCAGGGGTCTTACTACGAGCAGTACTTC. Protein product: CASRPHQGSYYEQYF.

This clonotype came up many times. One end of the junction does not line up with germline, which may come from a read error. CDR3 amino acids: CATGAKYGYTF. The CDR3, as DNA: TGTGCCACGGGGGCTAAATATGGCTACACCTTC. J is TRBJ1-2 and V is TRBV24-1; perhaps TRBD1 as D (6 bases). CDR1 KGHDR and CDR2 SFDVKD come from the germline V gene. There are 11 residues in the CDR3.

There are many counts of this clonotype. The V call is TRBV15, the J call TRBJ1-2; no clear D gene. CDR1 is LNHNV and CDR2 is YYDKDF in the germline V gene (reference sequence). V lost 8 bases to trimming and J lost 8 bases, with 18 bases between them. The CDR3 extends over 13 amino acids. CDR3 DNA sequence: TGTGCCACCGGGTTTCGGTTGGGAGAAGGCTACACCTTC. Translated, it gives CATGFRLGEGYTF.

This clonotype was picked up many times. The chain uses TRBV11-2 and TRBJ1-2; D gene unclear. Germline-derived CDR1 and CDR2 are SGHAT and FQNNGV. The ends were cut back, 5 bases at V and 6 bases at J, with 19 bases in the middle. The CDR3 contains 15 residues. The CDR3, as DNA: TGTGCCAGCAGCCTTAACCGCTACTCTATGGATGGCTACACCTTC. Its protein product is CASSLNRYSMDGYTF.